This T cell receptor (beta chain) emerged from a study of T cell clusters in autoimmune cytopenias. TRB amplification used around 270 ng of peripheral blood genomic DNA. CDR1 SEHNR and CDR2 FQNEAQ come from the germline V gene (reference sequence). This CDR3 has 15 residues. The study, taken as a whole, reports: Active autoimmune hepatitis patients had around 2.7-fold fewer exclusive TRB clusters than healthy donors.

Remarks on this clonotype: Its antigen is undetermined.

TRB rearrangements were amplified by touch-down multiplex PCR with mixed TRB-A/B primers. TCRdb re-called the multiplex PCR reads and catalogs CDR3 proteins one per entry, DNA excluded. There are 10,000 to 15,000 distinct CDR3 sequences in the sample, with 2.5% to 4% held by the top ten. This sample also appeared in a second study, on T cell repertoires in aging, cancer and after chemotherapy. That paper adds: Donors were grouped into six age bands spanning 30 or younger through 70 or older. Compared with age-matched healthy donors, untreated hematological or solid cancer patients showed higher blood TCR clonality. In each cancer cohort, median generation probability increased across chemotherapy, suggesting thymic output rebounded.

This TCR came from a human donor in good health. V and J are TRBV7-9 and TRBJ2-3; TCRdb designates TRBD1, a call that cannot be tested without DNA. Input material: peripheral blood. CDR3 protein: CASSGTAYKGDTQYF.